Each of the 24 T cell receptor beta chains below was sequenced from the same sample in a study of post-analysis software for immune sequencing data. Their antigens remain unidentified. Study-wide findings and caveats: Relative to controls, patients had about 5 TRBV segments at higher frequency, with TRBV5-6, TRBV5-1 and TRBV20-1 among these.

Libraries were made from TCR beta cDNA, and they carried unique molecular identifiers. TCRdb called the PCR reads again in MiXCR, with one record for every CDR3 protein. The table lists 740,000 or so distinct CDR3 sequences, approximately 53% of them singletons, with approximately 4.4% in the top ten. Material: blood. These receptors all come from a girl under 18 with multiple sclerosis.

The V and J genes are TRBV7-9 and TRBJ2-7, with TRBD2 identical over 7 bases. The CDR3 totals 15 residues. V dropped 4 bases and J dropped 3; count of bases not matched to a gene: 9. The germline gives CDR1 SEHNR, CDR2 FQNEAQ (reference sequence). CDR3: CASSSKTGGDYEQYF. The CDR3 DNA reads TGTGCCAGCAGCTCCAAAACGGGGGGAGACTACGAGCAGTACTTC.

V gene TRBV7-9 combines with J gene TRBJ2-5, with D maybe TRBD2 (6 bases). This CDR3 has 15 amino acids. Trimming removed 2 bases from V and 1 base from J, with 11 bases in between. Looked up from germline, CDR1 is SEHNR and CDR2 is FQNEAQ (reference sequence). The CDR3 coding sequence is TGTGCCAGCAGCTTATTGGGAGGCCCCCAAGAGACCCAGTACTTC. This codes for CASSLLGGPQETQYF.

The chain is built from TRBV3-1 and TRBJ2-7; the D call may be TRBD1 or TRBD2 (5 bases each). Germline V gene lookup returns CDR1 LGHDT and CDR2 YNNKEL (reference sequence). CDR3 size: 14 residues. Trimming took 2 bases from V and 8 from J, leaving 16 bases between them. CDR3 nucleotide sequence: TGTGCCAGCAGCCAATCCGGGACCCCGGACAAGCAGTACTTC. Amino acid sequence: CASSQSGTPDKQYF.

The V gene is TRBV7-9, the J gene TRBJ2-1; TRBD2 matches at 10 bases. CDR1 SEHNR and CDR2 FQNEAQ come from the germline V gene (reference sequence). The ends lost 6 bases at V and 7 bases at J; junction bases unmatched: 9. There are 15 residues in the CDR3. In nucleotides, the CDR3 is TGTGCCAGCAGTTTATTAGCGGGGGGATGGAATGAGCAGTTCTTC. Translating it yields CASSLLAGGWNEQFF. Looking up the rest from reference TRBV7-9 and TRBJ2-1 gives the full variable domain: DTGVSQNPRHKITKRGQNVTFRCDPISEHNRLYWYRQTLGQGPEFLTYFQNEAQLEKSRLLSDRFSAERPKGSFSTLEIQRTEQGDSAMYLCASSLLAGGWNEQFFGPGTRLTVL.

The CDR3 nucleotides read TGTGCCAGCTCACCACCCCCCGGAAGGGGGGAAAAACTGTTTTTT. Its translation: CASSPPPGRGEKLFF. V is TRBV18 and J is TRBJ1-4; possible D gene TRBD1, 6 bases. Germline CDR1 reads KGHSH; CDR2 reads LQKENI. V lost 0 bases, J lost 8 bases, and 13 bases lay in between. CDR3 length: 15 residues.

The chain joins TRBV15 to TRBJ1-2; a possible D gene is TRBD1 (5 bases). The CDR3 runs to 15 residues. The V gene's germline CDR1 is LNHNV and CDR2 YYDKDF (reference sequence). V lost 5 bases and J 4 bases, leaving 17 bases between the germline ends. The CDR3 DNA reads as TGTGCCACCAGCCCCCGAGACAGACACTTCTATGGCTACACCTTC. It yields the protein CATSPRDRHFYGYTF.

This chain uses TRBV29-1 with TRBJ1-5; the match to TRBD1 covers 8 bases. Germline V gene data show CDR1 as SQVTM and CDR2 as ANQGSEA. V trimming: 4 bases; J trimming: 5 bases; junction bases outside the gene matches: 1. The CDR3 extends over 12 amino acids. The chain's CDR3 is CSVADRDQPQHF. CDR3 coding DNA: TGCAGCGTTGCGGACAGGGATCAGCCCCAGCATTTT.

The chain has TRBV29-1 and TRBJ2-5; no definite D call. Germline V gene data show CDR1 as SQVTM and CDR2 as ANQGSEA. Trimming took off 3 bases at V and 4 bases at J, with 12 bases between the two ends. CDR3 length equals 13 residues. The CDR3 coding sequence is TGCAGCGTTGATAAGGTTCTGTCAGAGACCCAGTACTTC. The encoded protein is CSVDKVLSETQYF.

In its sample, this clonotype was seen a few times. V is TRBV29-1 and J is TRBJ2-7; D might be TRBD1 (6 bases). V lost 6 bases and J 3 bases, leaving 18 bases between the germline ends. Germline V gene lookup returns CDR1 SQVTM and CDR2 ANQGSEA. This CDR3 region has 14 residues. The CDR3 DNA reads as TGCAGCGTAAACCAACAGGGAGCCATCTACGAGCAGTACTTC. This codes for CSVNQQGAIYEQYF.

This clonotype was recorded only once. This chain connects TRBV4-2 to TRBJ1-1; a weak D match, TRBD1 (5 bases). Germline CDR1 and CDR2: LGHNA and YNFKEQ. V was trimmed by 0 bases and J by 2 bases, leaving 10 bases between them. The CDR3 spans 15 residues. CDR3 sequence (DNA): TGTGCCAGCAGCCAAGATTACAGGAGTAACACTGAAGCTTTCTTT. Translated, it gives CASSQDYRSNTEAFF.

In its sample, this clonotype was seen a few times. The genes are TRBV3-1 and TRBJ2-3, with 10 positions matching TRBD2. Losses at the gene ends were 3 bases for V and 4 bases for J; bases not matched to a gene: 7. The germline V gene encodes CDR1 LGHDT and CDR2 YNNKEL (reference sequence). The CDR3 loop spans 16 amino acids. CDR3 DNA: TGTGCCAGCAGCCACCCAACTAGCGGGATCGCAGATACGCAGTATTTT. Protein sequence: CASSHPTSGIADTQYF.

This CDR3 is CSATGTSGVNTQTSTDTQYF. CDR3 DNA: TGCAGTGCTACTGGGACTAGCGGGGTCAACACCCAGACTAGCACAGATACGCAGTATTTT. The chain has TRBV20-1 and TRBJ2-3; 13 bases are a match to TRBD2. The V and J ends lost 4 bases and 0 bases, in that order; junction bases with no gene match: 16. The CDR3 is 20 amino acids. Germline V gene sequence: CDR1 DFQATT, CDR2 SNEGSKA (reference sequence).

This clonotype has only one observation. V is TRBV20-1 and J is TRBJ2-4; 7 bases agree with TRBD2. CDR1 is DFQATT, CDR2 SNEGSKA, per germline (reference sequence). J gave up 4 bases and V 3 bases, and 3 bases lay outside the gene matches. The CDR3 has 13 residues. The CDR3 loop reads CSASSGRKNIQYF. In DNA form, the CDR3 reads TGCAGTGCTAGTTCCGGGAGGAAAAACATTCAGTACTTC.

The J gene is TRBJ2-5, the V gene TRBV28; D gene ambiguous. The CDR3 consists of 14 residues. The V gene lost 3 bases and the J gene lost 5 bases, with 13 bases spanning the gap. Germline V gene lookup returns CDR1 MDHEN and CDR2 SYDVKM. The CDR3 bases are TGTGCCAGCAGTTTGAGGCAAGCTTCTGAGACCCAGTACTTC. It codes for CASSLRQASETQYF.

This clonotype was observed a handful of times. The CDR3, as DNA: TGTGCCAGCAGGACCTTCAGGGACCTCTGGGCCAACGTCCTGACTTTC. It specifies CASRTFRDLWANVLTF. The J gene is TRBJ2-6, the V gene TRBV7-9; D could derive from TRBD1 or TRBD2 (5 bases each). Trimming left V 6 bases short and J 5 bases short, with 17 bases between. Germline V CDR1 and CDR2: SEHNR, FQNEAQ (reference sequence). The CDR3 runs 16 residues.

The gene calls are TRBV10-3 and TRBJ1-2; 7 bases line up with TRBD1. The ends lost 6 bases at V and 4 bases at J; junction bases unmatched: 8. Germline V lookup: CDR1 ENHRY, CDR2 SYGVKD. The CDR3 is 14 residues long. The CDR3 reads CAIRAGTAFYGYTF. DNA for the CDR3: TGTGCCATCAGGGCCGGGACAGCGTTCTATGGCTACACCTTC.

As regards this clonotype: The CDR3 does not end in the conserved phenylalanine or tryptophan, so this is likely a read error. In nucleotides, the CDR3 is TGTGCCAGCAGTCTTGGACAGGGAGGAAGTGAAAAACTGTTTTTG. This gives the protein CASSLGQGGSEKLFL. The V and J genes are TRBV2 and TRBJ1-4, with 8 bases matching TRBD1. J lost 7 bases, V lost 5 bases, and 9 bases had no gene match. The germline V gene has CDR1 SNHLY and CDR2 FYNNEI. The CDR3 runs 15 residues.

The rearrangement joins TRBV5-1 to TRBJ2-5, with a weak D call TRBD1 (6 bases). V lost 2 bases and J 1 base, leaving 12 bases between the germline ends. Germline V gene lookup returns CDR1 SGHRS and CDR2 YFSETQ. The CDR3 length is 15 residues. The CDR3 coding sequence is TGCGCCAGCAGCTTAGGACAGACTATCCAAGAGACCCAGTACTTC. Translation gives CASSLGQTIQETQYF.

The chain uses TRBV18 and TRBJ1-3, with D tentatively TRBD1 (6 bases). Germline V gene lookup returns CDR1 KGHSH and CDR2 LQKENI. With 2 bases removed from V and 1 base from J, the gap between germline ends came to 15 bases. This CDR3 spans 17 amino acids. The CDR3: CASSPSTGPISGNTIYF. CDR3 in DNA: TGTGCCAGCTCACCATCGACAGGCCCGATTTCTGGAAACACCATATATTTT.

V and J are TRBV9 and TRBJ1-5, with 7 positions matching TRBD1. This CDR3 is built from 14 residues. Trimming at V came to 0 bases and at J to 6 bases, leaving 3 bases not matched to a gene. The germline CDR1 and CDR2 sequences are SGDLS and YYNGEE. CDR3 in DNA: TGTGCCAGCAGCGTAGGGGCAGGGGGTCAGCCCCAGCATTTT. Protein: CASSVGAGGQPQHF.

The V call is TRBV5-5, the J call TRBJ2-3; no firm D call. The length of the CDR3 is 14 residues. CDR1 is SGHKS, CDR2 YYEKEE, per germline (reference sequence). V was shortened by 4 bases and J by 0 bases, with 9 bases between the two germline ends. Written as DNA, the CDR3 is TGTGCCAGCAGCCCCCTACTTAGCACAGATACGCAGTATTTT. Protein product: CASSPLLSTDTQYF.

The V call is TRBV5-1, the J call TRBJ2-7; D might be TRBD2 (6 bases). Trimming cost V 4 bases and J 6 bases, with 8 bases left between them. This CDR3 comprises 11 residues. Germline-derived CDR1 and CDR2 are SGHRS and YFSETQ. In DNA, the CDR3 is TGCGCCAGCAGCCACGGGGGCGAGCAGTACTTC. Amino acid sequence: CASSHGGEQYF.

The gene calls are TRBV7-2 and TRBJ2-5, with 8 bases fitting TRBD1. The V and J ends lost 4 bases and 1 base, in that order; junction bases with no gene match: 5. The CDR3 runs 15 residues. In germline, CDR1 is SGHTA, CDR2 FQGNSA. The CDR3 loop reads CASSSDRGSQETQYF. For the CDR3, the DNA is TGTGCCAGCAGCTCCGACAGGGGATCCCAAGAGACCCAGTACTTC.

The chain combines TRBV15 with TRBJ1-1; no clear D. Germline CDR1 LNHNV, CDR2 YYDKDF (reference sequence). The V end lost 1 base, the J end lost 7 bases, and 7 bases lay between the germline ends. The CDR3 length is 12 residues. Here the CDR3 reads CATSRANGEAFF. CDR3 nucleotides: TGTGCCACCAGCAGAGCGAACGGTGAAGCTTTCTTT.